This T cell receptor (beta chain) derives from a study of T cell responses to AZD1222 COVID-19 vaccine. For this clone: What it binds is unknown.

Assay used: immunoSEQ multiplex PCR; TCRdb lists only in-frame clones, some missing. There are about 120,000 clones in the sample; roughly 93% occur only once, and around 1.8% lies in the top ten. Findings of the study overall: Vaccine-related CD4 TCRs covered spike, predominating at 160-218 and 743-854. Nearly half of spike-specific TCRs reportedly go after variant regions that carry no mutations.

Trimming took off 0 bases at V and 4 bases at J, with 10 bases between the two ends. The CDR3 length is 15 residues. Germline V CDR1 and CDR2: GTSNPN, SVGIG (reference sequence). J is TRBJ1-6 and V is TRBV30, with D unresolved. The sequencing used peripheral blood, collected on day 0 of AZD1222 vaccination. This sequence was found in an adult in good health. The CDR3 DNA reads TGTGCCTGGAGTGTAGCCAGGAGGTATAATTCACCCCTCCACTTT. Translating it yields CAWSVARRYNSPLHF.